This note documents a single TCR beta chain sequence. Its antigen remains unidentified. This entry comes from a study of T cells after posttransplantation cyclophosphamide. Study-level results: TRB clonality was highly associated with recipient CMV seropositivity and reactivation. Skin or GI-infiltrating T cells shared few TRB sequences with blood.

Sequencing used immunoSEQ multiplex PCR; TCRdb keeps in-frame clones, though not all of them. The table lists about 53,000 clones, roughly 84% of them singletons. The TCR sequence derives from a man aged 30 to 39 with a blood cancer, CMV-positive, and with a related stem cell donor. The sample was PBMCs.

CDR3 sequence reads: CASSVESNTDTQYF. CDR3 coding DNA: TGTGCCAGCAGTGTAGAAAGCAACACAGATACGCAGTATTTT. The chain uses TRBV2 and TRBJ2-3; D gene unclear. The CDR3 sequence is 14 residues long. The V gene lost 4 bases and the J gene lost 2 bases, with 10 bases spanning the gap. Germline V gene sequence: CDR1 SNHLY, CDR2 FYNNEI.